The 12 T cell receptor beta chains listed next were all sequenced from one sample in a study of blood T cells in healthy people across ages. Primed by a sample-barcoded 5' primer and a J-beta primer mix, a second PCR proceeded for 7 to 11 cycles. MiXCR was run by TCRdb on the 5' RACE reads, yielding one entry per CDR3 protein. The table has about a million distinct CDR3 sequences, roughly 47% seen once. The sample consisted of blood. The receptors were gathered from a woman in her sixties or seventies in good health.

The chain couples TRBV7-2 to TRBJ2-7; D unresolved. CDR1 is SGHTA, CDR2 FQGNSA, per germline. V lost 1 base, J lost 3 bases, and 7 bases lay in between. The length of the CDR3 is 13 residues. In DNA form, the CDR3 reads TGTGCCAGCAGCTTAGTACGGTTCTACGAGCAGTACTTC. Its protein product is CASSLVRFYEQYF.

This clonotype has a handful of counts. The rearrangement joins TRBV29-1 to TRBJ2-3, with D possibly being TRBD2 (5 bases). The V end was cut by 4 bases, the J end by 2 bases, with 16 bases between. The CDR3 totals 15 residues. Germline V CDR1 and CDR2: SQVTM, ANQGSEA. Here the CDR3 reads CSVGSTGSATDTQYF. The CDR3 DNA follows: TGCAGCGTTGGCTCTACGGGGTCCGCCACAGATACGCAGTATTTT.

The V call is TRBV20-1, the J call TRBJ2-7; 8 nucleotides match TRBD2. The CDR3 covers 14 residues. With 2 bases clipped from V and 0 bases from J, the junction kept 3 bases outside the gene matches. Germline V gives CDR1 DFQATT, CDR2 SNEGSKA (reference sequence). The CDR3 DNA reads as TGCAGTGCTAGAAGCACTAGCGGCTCCTACGAGCAGTACTTC. Its translation is CSARSTSGSYEQYF.

This chain uses TRBV12-3 or TRBV12-4 with TRBJ2-7; perhaps TRBD2 as D (7 bases). Trimming took off 6 bases at V and 1 base at J, with 13 bases between the two ends. CDR3 length equals 14 residues. The CDR3 here is CASRTSGTSYEQYF. The CDR3 DNA is TGTGCCAGCAGGACCAGCGGGACATCCTACGAGCAGTACTTC.

This rearrangement joins TRBV5-1 to TRBJ2-7, with 9 bases that match TRBD2. The CDR3 runs to 15 residues. J lost 2 bases, V lost 2 bases, and 5 bases had no gene match. Germline V gives CDR1 SGHRS, CDR2 YFSETQ. In DNA form, the CDR3 reads TGCGCCAGCAGCTTCCTTAGCGGGAGAGCCTACGAGCAGTACTTC. Translation gives CASSFLSGRAYEQYF.

The count of this clonotype is one. Possible read error: a much larger clone is one base away. V is TRBV11-2 and J is TRBJ2-1, with D perhaps TRBD2 (5 bases). TRBJ2-7 matches the DNA end more closely, so the J call is doubtful. The germline CDR1 and CDR2 sequences are SGHAT and FQNNGV. The CDR3 is 15 amino acids. Here the CDR3 DNA reads TGTGCCAGCAGCTCCCCGAGGAGAGGGTCATCCGAGCAGTACTTC. Amino acids: CASSSPRRGSSEQYF.

The chain carries TRBV28 and TRBJ2-7; no firm D call. CDR1 and CDR2 from the germline V gene are MDHEN and SYDVKM. The CDR3 loop spans 13 amino acids. V gave up 7 bases and J gave up 0 bases, with 10 bases separating them. The DNA for the CDR3 is TGTGCCAGCATTGAGGCGAGCTCCTACGAGCAGTACTTC. It encodes CASIEASSYEQYF.

The V gene is TRBV18, the J gene TRBJ2-5; 8 bases align to TRBD2. Per germline, CDR1 KGHSH and CDR2 LQKENI. This CDR3 is 16 amino acids long. V lost 5 bases, J lost 11 bases, and 19 bases stayed unmatched. CDR3 sequence: CASSSTPGTRSWEQYF. The DNA of the CDR3 is TGTGCCAGCTCATCGACTCCCGGGACTAGGAGTTGGGAGCAGTACTTC.

This clonotype was counted only a few times. This CDR3 reads CASSVGTYSYEQYF. The CDR3 DNA is TGTGCCAGCAGTGTGGGGACATATTCCTACGAGCAGTACTTC. V is TRBV6-1 and J is TRBJ2-7; maybe TRBD1 (6 bases). CDR1 is MNHNS, CDR2 SASEGT, per germline. The CDR3 has 14 amino acids. The V end was cut by 4 bases, the J end by 1 base, with 11 bases between.

The genes are TRBV9 and TRBJ2-2; D unclear. The CDR3 totals 14 residues. V was pared by 0 bases and J by 8 bases, with 11 bases between. The germline V gene encodes CDR1 SGDLS and CDR2 YYNGEE. The CDR3 DNA reads TGTGCCAGCAGCGTAGATCCTATTAGTGGGGAGCTGTTTTTT. It is translated as CASSVDPISGELFF.

The chain couples TRBV18 to TRBJ2-7, with D maybe TRBD2 (6 bases). Germline V gene lookup returns CDR1 KGHSH and CDR2 LQKENI. Trimming cost V 3 bases and J 6 bases, with 18 bases left between them. The CDR3 loop spans 15 amino acids. The CDR3 DNA is TGTGCCAGCTCACCCAGGGACGGGGGAGGCGCCGAGCAGTACTTC. Protein product: CASSPRDGGGAEQYF.

This chain links TRBV28 with TRBJ2-7; the D is unclear. The CDR3 is 11 residues long. CDR1 is MDHEN and CDR2 is SYDVKM in the germline V gene. Trimming left V 10 bases short and J 2 bases short, with 9 bases between. Written as DNA, the CDR3 is TGTGCCACCGAACTAACCTACGAGCAGTACTTC. Its translation is CATELTYEQYF. The full variable domain, rest sourced from reference TRBV28 and TRBJ2-7, is DVKVTQSSRYLVKRTGEKVFLECVQDMDHENMFWYRQDPGLGLRLIYFSYDVKMKEKGDIPEGYSVSREKKERFSLILESASTNQTSMYLCATELTYEQYFGPGTRLTVT.